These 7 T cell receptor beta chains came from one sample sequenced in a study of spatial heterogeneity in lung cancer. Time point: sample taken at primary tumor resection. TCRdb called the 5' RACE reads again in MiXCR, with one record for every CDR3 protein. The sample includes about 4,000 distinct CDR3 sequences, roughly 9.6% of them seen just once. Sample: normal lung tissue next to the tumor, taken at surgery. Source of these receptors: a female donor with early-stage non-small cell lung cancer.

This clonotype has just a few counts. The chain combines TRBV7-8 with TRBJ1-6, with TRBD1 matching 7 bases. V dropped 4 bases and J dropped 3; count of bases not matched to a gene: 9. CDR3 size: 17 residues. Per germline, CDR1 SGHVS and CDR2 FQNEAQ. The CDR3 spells CASSSYPGQLYNSPLHF. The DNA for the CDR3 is TGTGCCAGCAGCTCATACCCGGGACAGCTCTATAATTCACCCCTCCACTTT.

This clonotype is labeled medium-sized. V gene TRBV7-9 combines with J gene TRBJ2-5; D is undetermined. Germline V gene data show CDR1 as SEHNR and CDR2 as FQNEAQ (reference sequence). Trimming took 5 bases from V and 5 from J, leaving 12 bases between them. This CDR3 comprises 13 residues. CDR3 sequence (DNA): TGTGCCAGCAGCCGTGCCCCAGGCGAGACCCAGTACTTC. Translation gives CASSRAPGETQYF.

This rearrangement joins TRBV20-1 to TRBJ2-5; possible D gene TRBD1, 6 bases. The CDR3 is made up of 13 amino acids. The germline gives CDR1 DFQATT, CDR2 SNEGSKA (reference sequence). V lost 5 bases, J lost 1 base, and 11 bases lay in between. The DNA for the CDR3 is TGCAGTGCTCGGACAGCGAGCCAAGAGACCCAGTACTTC. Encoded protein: CSARTASQETQYF.

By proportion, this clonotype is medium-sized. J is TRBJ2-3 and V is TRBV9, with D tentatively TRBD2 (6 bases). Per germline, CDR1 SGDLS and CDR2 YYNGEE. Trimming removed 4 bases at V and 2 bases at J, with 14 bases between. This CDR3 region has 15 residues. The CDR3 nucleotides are TGTGCCAGCAGCCCGCGAGGGACTGACACAGATACGCAGTATTTT. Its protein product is CASSPRGTDTDTQYF. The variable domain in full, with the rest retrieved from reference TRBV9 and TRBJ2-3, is DSGVTQTPKHLITATGQRVTLRCSPRSGDLSVYWYQQSLDQGLQFLIQYYNGEERAKGNILERFSAQQFPDLHSELNLSSLELGDSALYFCASSPRGTDTDTQYFGPGTRLTVL.

As DNA, the CDR3 is TGCAGTGCAACCTCTAAAGGGGGCTTCTACGAGCAGTACTTC. Protein: CSATSKGGFYEQYF. The chain uses TRBV20-1 and TRBJ2-7; 7 nucleotides match TRBD1. With V trimmed by 6 bases and J by 3 bases, 11 bases remained unmatched. Germline-derived CDR1 and CDR2 are DFQATT and SNEGSKA (reference sequence). CDR3 length equals 14 residues.

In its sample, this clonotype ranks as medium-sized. CDR3 region: CASSLGQEYGYTF. In DNA, the CDR3 is TGTGCCAGCAGCTTAGGACAGGAGTATGGCTACACCTTC. V is TRBV11-2 and J is TRBJ1-2; perhaps TRBD1 as D (6 bases). Between the trimmed V and J ends, which lost 1 base and 5 bases, there was a span of 8 bases. CDR1 and CDR2 (germline): SGHAT, FQNNGV. The CDR3 contains 13 residues.

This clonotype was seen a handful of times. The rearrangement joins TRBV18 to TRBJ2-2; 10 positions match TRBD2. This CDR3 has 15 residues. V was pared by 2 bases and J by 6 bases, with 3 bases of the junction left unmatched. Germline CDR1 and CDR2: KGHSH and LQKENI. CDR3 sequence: CASSPTSGTSGELFF. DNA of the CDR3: TGTGCCAGCTCACCAACTAGCGGGACTTCCGGGGAGCTGTTTTTT.